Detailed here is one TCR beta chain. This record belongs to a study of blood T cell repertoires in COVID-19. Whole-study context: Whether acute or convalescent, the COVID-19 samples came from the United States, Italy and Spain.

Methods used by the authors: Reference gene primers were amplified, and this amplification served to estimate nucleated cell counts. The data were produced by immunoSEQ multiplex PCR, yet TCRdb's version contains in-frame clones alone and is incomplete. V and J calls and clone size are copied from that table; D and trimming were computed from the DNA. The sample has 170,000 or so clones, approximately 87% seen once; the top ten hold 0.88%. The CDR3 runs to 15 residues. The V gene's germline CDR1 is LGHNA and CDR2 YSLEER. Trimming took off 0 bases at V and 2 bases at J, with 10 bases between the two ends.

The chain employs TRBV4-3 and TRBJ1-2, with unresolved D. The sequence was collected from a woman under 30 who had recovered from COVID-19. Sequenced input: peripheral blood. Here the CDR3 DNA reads TGCGCCAGCAGCCAAGATAGCGAGACAAACTATGGCTACACCTTC. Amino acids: CASSQDSETNYGYTF.